Following are 5 T cell receptor beta chains from one sample sequenced in a study of identical twins. TCRdb called the 5' RACE reads again in MiXCR, with one record for every CDR3 protein. The data show 650,000 to 800,000 distinct CDR3 sequences, 8.6% seen once. These sequences were also reported in another study, on yellow fever vaccine responses in identical twins.

Sequenced sample: PBMCs. The receptors shown here come from a woman aged 18-35 years in good health.

In its sample, this clonotype was seen a few times. CDR3 sequence (DNA): TGCAGTGCTCCTACTAGCGGGAGTCTCCGCTTACAGTTCTTC. Translation gives CSAPTSGSLRLQFF. This chain connects TRBV20-1 to TRBJ2-1; TRBD2 matches 11 bases. The V gene's germline CDR1 is DFQATT and CDR2 SNEGSKA (reference sequence). Trimming cost V 5 bases and J 13 bases; bases outside gene matches: 13. The CDR3 totals 14 residues.

This sequence joins TRBV11-1 and TRBJ1-1, with D possibly matching TRBD1 (6 bases). V lost 5 bases, J lost 4 bases, and 26 bases lay in between. Germline CDR1 is SGHAT and CDR2 is FQDESV (reference sequence). This CDR3 is 18 amino acids long. The CDR3 spells CASSPPTGTPRRFTEAFF. The CDR3 nucleotides read TGTGCCAGCAGCCCTCCTACCGGGACACCGCGACGATTCACTGAAGCTTTCTTT.

V gene TRBV29-1 combines with J gene TRBJ2-2; no reliable D call. Looked up from germline, CDR1 is SQVTM and CDR2 is ANQGSEA. This CDR3 comprises 14 residues. V was shortened by 8 bases and J by 0 bases, with 13 bases between the two germline ends. The CDR3 bases are TGCAGCCCTGGGGTAGTGGCGAACACCGGGGAGCTGTTTTTT. Translated: CSPGVVANTGELFF.

This clonotype was observed a few times. The J gene is TRBJ2-5, the V gene TRBV29-1; TRBD1 matches at 9 bases. Looked up from germline, CDR1 is SQVTM and CDR2 is ANQGSEA. The junction had 8 bases not matched to a gene; V was cut back by 6 bases and J by 0 bases. This CDR3 region has 15 residues. The CDR3 region has the DNA TGCAGCGTCTTTACCGGGACAGGGCACCAAGAGACCCAGTACTTC. Its protein product is CSVFTGTGHQETQYF.

This clonotype was counted only a few times. The chain links TRBV7-8 to TRBJ2-7; 9 bases match TRBD1. In germline, CDR1 is SGHVS, CDR2 FQNEAQ. With 0 bases clipped from V and 6 bases from J, the junction kept 3 bases outside the gene matches. The CDR3 runs to 14 residues. The CDR3 sequence: CASSLALTGGEQYF. Written as DNA, the CDR3 is TGTGCCAGCAGCTTAGCGCTGACAGGGGGCGAGCAGTACTTC.